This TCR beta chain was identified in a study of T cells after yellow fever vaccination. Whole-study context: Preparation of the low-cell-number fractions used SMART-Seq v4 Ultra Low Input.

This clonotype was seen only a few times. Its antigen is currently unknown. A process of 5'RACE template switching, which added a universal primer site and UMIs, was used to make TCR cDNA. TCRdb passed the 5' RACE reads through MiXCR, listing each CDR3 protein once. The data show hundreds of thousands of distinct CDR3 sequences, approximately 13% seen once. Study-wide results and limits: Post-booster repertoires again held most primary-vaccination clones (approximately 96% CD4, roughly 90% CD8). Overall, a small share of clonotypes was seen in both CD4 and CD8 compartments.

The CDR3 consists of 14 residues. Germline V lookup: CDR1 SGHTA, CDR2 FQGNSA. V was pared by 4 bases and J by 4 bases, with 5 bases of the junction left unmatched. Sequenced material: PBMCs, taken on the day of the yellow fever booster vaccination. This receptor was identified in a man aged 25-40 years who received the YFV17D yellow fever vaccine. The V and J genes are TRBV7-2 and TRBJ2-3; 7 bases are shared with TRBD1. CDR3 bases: TGTGCCAGCAGCTCCCAGGGGGTCCCAGATACGCAGTATTTT. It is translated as CASSSQGVPDTQYF.